Presented here are 16 T cell receptor beta chains from one specimen sequenced in a study of blood T cell repertoires in COVID-19. Using immunoSEQ multiplex PCR, the repertoire was profiled, and TCRdb retains in-frame clones only, with some absent. The profile shows about 150,000 clones, about 72% of them singletons. Sequencing used peripheral blood. Receptors originate from a man in his sixties who had recovered from COVID-19.

The rearrangement joins TRBV19 to TRBJ2-2, with TRBD2 matching 11 bases. The CDR3 loop spans 14 amino acids. V was pared by 7 bases and J by 4 bases, with 2 bases of the junction left unmatched. Germline CDR1 LNHDA, CDR2 SQIVND (reference sequence). CDR3 coding DNA: TGTGCCAGTAAAGGGACTAGCGGCACCGGGGAGCTGTTTTTT. This sequence encodes CASKGTSGTGELFF.

J is TRBJ2-3 and V is TRBV11-2; perhaps TRBD2 as D (6 bases). This CDR3 region has 13 residues. Trimming removed 8 bases from V and 0 bases from J, with 9 bases in between. Germline CDR1 is SGHAT and CDR2 is FQNNGV. In DNA, the CDR3 is TGTGCCAGCCGGGGGTGGAGCACAGATACGCAGTATTTT. As protein: CASRGWSTDTQYF.

This clone has a single count. The chain uses TRBV11-3 and TRBJ2-5; maybe TRBD1 (5 bases). The CDR3 is 14 amino acids. V was cut by 1 base and J by 5 bases, with 11 bases left in between. Germline V gene sequence: CDR1 SGHNT, CDR2 YENEEA. The CDR3: CASSLAGFGETQYF. Written as DNA, the CDR3 is TGTGCCAGCAGCTTAGCAGGGTTCGGGGAGACCCAGTACTTC.

The chain is built from TRBV11-1 and TRBJ2-3, with a weak D call TRBD2 (5 bases). CDR3 length: 16 amino acids. Germline V gene sequence: CDR1 SGHAT, CDR2 FQDESV (reference sequence). V shed 4 bases and J shed 1 base, with 15 bases lying between them. CDR3 in DNA: TGTGCCAGCAGCTCTTGGACTGCACGTGGCACAGATACGCAGTATTTT. Its translation is CASSSWTARGTDTQYF.

This clone has more than one count but fewer than ten. The J gene is TRBJ1-2, the V gene TRBV27, with a tentative D call TRBD1 (5 bases). Between the trimmed V and J ends, which lost 2 bases and 2 bases, there was a span of 6 bases. Germline loops: CDR1 MNHEY, CDR2 SMNVEV (reference sequence). This CDR3 is built from 13 residues. The CDR3 bases are TGTGCCAGCAGTTTAGGGGCCAACTATGGCTACACCTTC. This gives the protein CASSLGANYGYTF.

The rearrangement uses TRBV19 and TRBJ2-7, with TRBD1 matching 7 bases. Germline trimming cut 6 bases from V and 1 base from J; bases unmatched to any gene: 9. The CDR3 covers 15 residues. CDR1 and CDR2 (germline): LNHDA, SQIVND (reference sequence). Written as DNA, the CDR3 is TGTGCCAGTAGCCCGACAGGGCCAAGGTCCTACGAGCAGTACTTC. This encodes CASSPTGPRSYEQYF.

This clone was counted ten times or more. This chain links TRBV18 with TRBJ1-4; weak D call: TRBD1 (5 bases). CDR3 length: 14 residues. V was cut by 3 bases and J by 7 bases, with 12 bases left in between. Germline CDR1 and CDR2: KGHSH and LQKENI. DNA for the CDR3: TGTGCCAGCTCACCCCCAGGGTCTGTTGAAAAACTGTTTTTT. Protein: CASSPPGSVEKLFF.

This sequence joins TRBV5-1 and TRBJ2-5, with 9 bases fitting TRBD1. The V gene end was trimmed by 4 bases and the J gene end by 5 bases; junction bases not matched to a gene: 6. This CDR3 is 14 amino acids long. Germline CDR1 and CDR2: SGHRS and YFSETQ. CDR3 region: CASSPDRGSETQYF. The CDR3 bases are TGCGCCAGCAGCCCGGACAGGGGTTCGGAGACCCAGTACTTC.

J is TRBJ2-2 and V is TRBV9, with 11 bases lining up with TRBD2. This CDR3 contains 16 residues. The junction had 8 bases not matched to a gene; V was cut back by 3 bases and J by 7 bases. Germline values: CDR1 SGDLS, CDR2 YYNGEE. The CDR3 loop reads CASSAYSGGAVGELFF. CDR3 nucleotide sequence: TGTGCCAGCAGCGCGTATAGCGGGGGGGCTGTCGGGGAGCTGTTTTTT.

The chain employs TRBV4-3 and TRBJ1-6; D not certain. The CDR3 extends over 17 amino acids. The V gene's germline CDR1 is LGHNA and CDR2 YSLEER. The V gene lost 0 bases and the J gene lost 7 bases, with 16 bases spanning the gap. This CDR3 reads CASSQDGGTPKNSPLHF. The CDR3 DNA reads TGCGCCAGCAGCCAAGACGGCGGAACCCCTAAAAATTCACCCCTCCACTTT.

This CDR3 reads CASSVEGREGNTIYF. The DNA of the CDR3 is TGTGCCAGCAGCGTAGAAGGGAGGGAAGGAAACACCATATATTTT. J is TRBJ1-3 and V is TRBV9; no firm D call. Trimming cost V 0 bases and J 4 bases, with 11 bases left between them. This CDR3 is built from 15 residues. In germline, CDR1 is SGDLS, CDR2 YYNGEE.

V is TRBV19 and J is TRBJ2-2; no reliable D call. V lost 4 bases, J lost 1 base, and 13 bases lay in between. CDR1 LNHDA and CDR2 SQIVND come from the germline V gene (reference sequence). The CDR3 contains 16 residues. This CDR3 reads CASSTRLRLNTGELFF. CDR3 nucleotides: TGTGCCAGTAGTACCCGACTGAGATTGAACACCGGGGAGCTGTTTTTT.

The chain has TRBV7-9 and TRBJ1-1, with D possibly matching TRBD1 (5 bases). CDR3 length equals 15 residues. From germline, CDR1 is SEHNR and CDR2 FQNEAQ (reference sequence). Trimming took 1 base from V and 0 from J, leaving 9 bases between them. The CDR3, as DNA: TGTGCCAGCAGCTTAGATGGGGGGATGAACACTGAAGCTTTCTTT. Translating it yields CASSLDGGMNTEAFF. The full variable domain, completed using reference TRBV7-9 and TRBJ1-1, is DTGVSQNPRHKITKRGQNVTFRCDPISEHNRLYWYRQTLGQGPEFLTYFQNEAQLEKSRLLSDRFSAERPKGSFSTLEIQRTEQGDSAMYLCASSLDGGMNTEAFFGQGTRLTVV.

In its sample, this clone was seen a few times. V and J are TRBV6-5 and TRBJ2-5; a weak D match, TRBD2 (6 bases). This CDR3 has 14 amino acids. From germline, CDR1 is MNHEY and CDR2 SVGAGI. V lost 0 bases and J lost 6, with 11 bases in between. DNA of the CDR3: TGTGCCAGCAGTTACTCGACGGGGAGGCAGACCCAGTACTTC. It codes for CASSYSTGRQTQYF.

This clone was seen only once. The gene calls are TRBV27 and TRBJ2-7; no definite D call. The CDR3 is 16 amino acids. V shed 6 bases and J shed 0 bases, with 18 bases lying between them. Germline loops: CDR1 MNHEY, CDR2 SMNVEV (reference sequence). The CDR3: CASSLHLGAFSYEQYF. In DNA, the CDR3 is TGTGCCAGCAGCTTACACCTGGGCGCTTTCTCCTACGAGCAGTACTTC.

The chain uses TRBV15 and TRBJ2-7, with D possibly TRBD2 on 7 matching bases. The germline V gene has CDR1 LNHNV and CDR2 YYDKDF (reference sequence). V was trimmed by 3 bases and J by 6 bases, leaving 21 bases between them. The CDR3 spans 16 residues. The CDR3 reads CATSRRGGAKRAEQYF. In DNA, the CDR3 is TGTGCCACCAGCAGGAGGGGGGGGGCGAAAAGGGCCGAGCAGTACTTC.